A single sample is the source of the 7 T cell receptor beta chains below, sequenced in a study of blood T cells in healthy people across ages. PCR was performed a second time for about 7 to 12 cycles using a sample-barcoded 5' primer and a J-beta primer mix. One entry per CDR3 protein, called by TCRdb with MiXCR from the 5' RACE reads. The sample consists of 630,000 or so distinct CDR3 sequences, approximately 30% of them appearing once. The sample was blood. The receptors originated from a woman at least 80 years old in good health.

CDR3 sequence: CASSPRGGFGNEKLFF. The CDR3 region has the DNA TGCGCCAGCAGCCCCCGGGGGGGGTTCGGTAATGAAAAACTGTTTTTT. This rearrangement joins TRBV4-3 to TRBJ1-4; perhaps TRBD1 as D (5 bases). Trimming left V 4 bases short and J 4 bases short, with 16 bases between. Germline CDR1 is LGHNA and CDR2 is YSLEER. This CDR3 has 16 amino acids.

This clonotype was seen many times. The chain's CDR3 is CASSLDFQGSYEQYF. The CDR3 DNA sequence: TGCGCCAGCAGCTTGGATTTCCAGGGGTCCTACGAGCAGTACTTC. This sequence joins TRBV5-1 and TRBJ2-7; perhaps TRBD1 as D (6 bases). Between the trimmed V and J ends, which lost 0 bases and 1 base, there was a span of 11 bases. Germline CDR1 is SGHRS and CDR2 is YFSETQ. CDR3 length: 15 amino acids.

In its sample, this clonotype was seen many times. This chain joins TRBV20-1 and TRBJ2-5; TRBD2 matches 10 bases. Germline CDR1 reads DFQATT; CDR2 reads SNEGSKA (reference sequence). This CDR3 is 15 amino acids long. V shed 0 bases and J 5 bases; nucleotides not matched to a gene: 6. Here the CDR3 reads CSARDRAGGLETQYF. The CDR3 region has the DNA TGCAGTGCTAGAGATCGAGCGGGGGGGCTGGAGACCCAGTACTTC.

Notes on this clonotype: Germline is not matched at one junction end, which may reflect a read error. This chain connects TRBV7-2 to TRBJ2-1, with 10 bases identical to TRBD2. CDR3 length: 12 residues. In germline, CDR1 is SGHTA, CDR2 FQGNSA. In DNA form, the CDR3 reads TGTGCCAGCAGTCCTATAACTAGCGGGGCACTCTTC. Translating it yields CASSPITSGALF. Full variable domain (remainder filled in from reference TRBV7-2 and TRBJ2-1): GAGVSQSPSNKVTEKGKDVELRCDPISGHTALYWYRQSLGQGLEFLIYFQGNSAPDKSGLPSDRFSAERTGGSVSTLTIQRTQQEDSAVYLCASSPITSGALFGPGTRLTVL.

This clonotype was seen ten or more times. The genes are TRBV5-6 and TRBJ2-7, with 10 bases aligning to TRBD1. V was clipped by 3 bases and J by 10 bases; unmatched bases: 16. This CDR3 is built from 16 residues. CDR1 is SGHDT and CDR2 is YYEEEE in the germline V gene. DNA for the CDR3: TGTGCCAGCAGCTCAACCGGGACAGGGGACTCCGGGCAACAGTACTTC. It yields the protein CASSSTGTGDSGQQYF.

There are many counts of this clonotype. This sequence joins TRBV7-2 and TRBJ1-2, with D perhaps TRBD1 (6 bases). Germline V gene sequence: CDR1 SGHTA, CDR2 FQGNSA. The CDR3 contains 16 residues. V was cut by 5 bases and J by 7 bases, with 23 bases left in between. This CDR3 reads CASSPSPGQGSVGYTF. The DNA of the CDR3 is TGTGCCAGCAGCCCCAGCCCCGGGCAGGGGAGCGTTGGCTACACCTTC.

This clonotype came up a few times. It may be a read error: a sequence one base away is much more abundant. V gene TRBV20-1 combines with J gene TRBJ2-7; D may be TRBD1 (6 bases). Trimming shortened V by 1 base and J by 3 bases, and 13 bases separated the two germline ends. The CDR3 has 14 amino acids. Germline lookup yields CDR1 DFQATT and CDR2 SNEGSKA (reference sequence). The CDR3 protein is CSARGQGICYEQYF. The DNA for the CDR3 is TGCAGTGCTAGAGGGCAGGGGATTTGCTACGAGCAGTACTTC.